This T cell receptor (beta chain) was identified during a study of shared clonotypes between healthy human individuals. Study-wide context: Two female and a few male donors aged 18 to 49 were enrolled.

Each subset's genomic DNA was shared equally among a number of immunoSEQ plates. Assay used: immunoSEQ multiplex PCR; TCRdb lists only in-frame clones, some missing. The sample consists of approximately 2.5 million clones, 93% of them appearing once. The CDR3 is 15 residues long. The sequenced sample consisted of naive CD4+ T cells from PBMCs. Documented subset: CD45RA+ positively selected. This sequence was found in a man younger than 35 in good health. Some clones in this sample may be carry-over from other donors' samples. The J gene is TRBJ2-5, the V gene TRBV1; the DNA was not compared with TRBD2, the D call given in the table. TRBV1 is a pseudogene locus. DNA of the CDR3: TGCACCAGCCTCTACATGAGGGCCAATGAGGAGACCCAGTACTTC. Protein: CTSLYMRANEETQYF.